This paragraph reports one TCR beta chain. This clonotype was recorded many times. Its antigen remains unidentified. Per-base quality was not reported, and no clone a single base away is much larger than it. TCRbeta-specific cDNA was reverse-transcribed from approximately 460 ng total RNA using a constant-region primer and ProtoScript II reverse transcriptase. Three nested multiplex PCR rounds, following a slightly modified ARM-PCR procedure, were used to build the TCRbeta libraries. Each of the first two PCR rounds ran for approximately 10 cycles using multiplex TRBV1-TRBV30 forward primers together with a Cbeta reverse primer. A final 25-cycle PCR with Deep VentR polymerase added sample barcodes and Illumina adapters. Before sequencing, amplicons between 200 and 500 bp were purified from gel using a QIAquick gel extraction kit. An Illumina HiSeq 2500 was used to sequence the TCRbeta amplicons with 250-bp paired-end reads. Per the authors' processing: To recover full CDR3 sequences, reads were quality-trimmed using Trimmomatic v0.33 and paired reads were then merged using FLASH v1.2.11. V, D and J germline segments were assigned to the rearranged TCRbeta sequences using MiGEC v1.2.1b. Clonotype statistics and Shannon-Wiener diversity indices were calculated with VDJtools v1.0.0. To reduce sampling bias, subsequent analyses other than the diversity analysis used only the 250 most abundant clonotypes in each sample. TCRdb trimmed the raw reads at Q25, called clones with MiXCR and kept productive beta chains. Records with the same CDR3 protein are collapsed into one entry carrying the most frequent genes and DNA. The V and J calls were not made by the authors but by TCRdb's processing. A total of approximately 310,000 distinct CDR3 sequences appear in this sample, less than 75% of them only once. The ten most abundant clones make up 9% of the sample.

The entry originates in a study of tumor-infiltrating lymphocytes in primary liver carcinoma (dated by TCRdb to 2017 to 2019). Study-level background: Surgical resection was performed in China between 2015 and 2016 on about five patients with histopathologically diagnosed primary liver carcinoma. Each sample produced roughly 3.65 to 7.5 million productive TCRbeta reads, and read depth showed no significant difference between tissue types. The five patients had tumors staged T1-T3 N0M0, with maximum diameters ranging from about 4 to 11 cm. Reproducibility between technical replicate repertoires was high, with correlation coefficients above 0.98 and mean shared-clone rates about 0.91. Of the five patients, three men and two women aged 30 to 69 years, four had hepatocellular carcinoma and one had combined HCC and intrahepatic cholangiocarcinoma. A total of roughly 35 specimens from 5 patients went through TCRbeta repertoire sequencing, namely 25 tumor regions, 5 adjacent noncancerous liver tissues and 5 peripheral blood samples. Across five regions of each liver tumor, along with adjacent normal tissue and blood, the study brought together TCRbeta repertoire sequencing, expression microarrays and whole-exome sequencing.

What the research found in general, with its limitations: With just 4 to 6 patients in the study, the authors point out that the findings should be validated in a larger study. Only the TCR beta chain was sequenced, so true repertoire diversity is likely underestimated because unpaired alpha chains were not captured. Bulk unsorted samples precluded comparing CD4+ and CD8+ T cell repertoires. The top 250 clones accounted for a significantly greater share of the repertoire in tumors than in blood (p = 0.039). Pairs of tumor regions showed greater repertoire overlap (mean about 35%) than tumor-adjacent pairs (17%) or tumor-blood pairs (around 15%), which is consistent with antigen-driven expansion.

For CDR1 and CDR2, the germline V gene lists ENHRY and SYGVKD. V trim: 6 bases; J trim: 6 bases; unmatched bases: 4. Including cysteine and phenylalanine, the CDR3 has 13 amino acids. The kept DNA is CDR3 alone, 39 bases in frame from the first base. RNA from unsorted whole blood was extracted with TRIzol reagent, and germline DNA was obtained with the DNeasy Blood & Tissue kit. At the time of sampling, the patients were treatment-naive and had chronic HBV infection. Roughly 4 milliliters of peripheral blood were collected into K2EDTA tubes before surgery. The TCR comes from a man in his forties with primary liver carcinoma and hepatitis B virus infection. Material: peripheral blood. The chain uses TRBV10-3 and TRBJ2-7; 11 central bases correspond to TRBD2. CDR3 protein: CAISLAGGGEQYF. The DNA sequence is as follows: TGTGCCATCAGCTTAGCGGGAGGGGGCGAGCAGTACTTC.